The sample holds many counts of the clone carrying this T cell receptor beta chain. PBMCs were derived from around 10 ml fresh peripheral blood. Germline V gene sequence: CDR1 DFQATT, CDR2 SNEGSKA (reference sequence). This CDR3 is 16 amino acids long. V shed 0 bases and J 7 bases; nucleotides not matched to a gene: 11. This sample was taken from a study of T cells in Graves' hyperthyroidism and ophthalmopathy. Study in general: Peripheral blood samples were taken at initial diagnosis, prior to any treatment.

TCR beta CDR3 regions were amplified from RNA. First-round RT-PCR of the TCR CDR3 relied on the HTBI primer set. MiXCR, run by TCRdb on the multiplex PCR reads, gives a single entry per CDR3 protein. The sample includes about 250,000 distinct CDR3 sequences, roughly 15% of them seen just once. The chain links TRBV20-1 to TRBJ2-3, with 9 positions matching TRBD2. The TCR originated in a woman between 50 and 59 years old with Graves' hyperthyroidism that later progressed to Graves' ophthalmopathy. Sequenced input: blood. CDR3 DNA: TGCAGTGCTAGAGATCGGCTAGCGGGAATCCCACATACGCAGTATTTT. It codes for CSARDRLAGIPHTQYF.